This T cell receptor beta chain was profiled in a study of blood T cells in healthy people across ages. At the level of the study: About one barcoded beta molecule per two T cells was the capture yield of template switching. Overall study findings and caveats: Long-lived donors had more naive CD4+ cells and higher diversity than aged donors.

With V trimmed by 3 bases and J by 7 bases, 6 bases remained unmatched. This CDR3 region has 14 residues. CDR1 is MDHEN and CDR2 is SYDVKM in the germline V gene. The sample holds a few counts of this clonotype. No antigen is known for it. Next came a second PCR, run for roughly 7 to 12 cycles, which used a sample-barcoded 5' primer along with a J-beta primer mix. In TCRdb, the 5' RACE reads were re-called with MiXCR into one record per CDR3 protein. Of more than 650,000 distinct CDR3 sequences in the sample, more than 25% were seen once. Separately, the same data were catalogued under a study of T cells of mothers and their children.

This clonotype was obtained from a boy aged 10-17 years in good health. The sample taken for sequencing was blood. This chain joins TRBV28 and TRBJ1-2; 9 bases align to TRBD1. This CDR3 reads CASSFTDRGGGYTF. The CDR3 bases are TGTGCCAGCAGTTTTACGGACAGGGGAGGTGGCTACACCTTC.